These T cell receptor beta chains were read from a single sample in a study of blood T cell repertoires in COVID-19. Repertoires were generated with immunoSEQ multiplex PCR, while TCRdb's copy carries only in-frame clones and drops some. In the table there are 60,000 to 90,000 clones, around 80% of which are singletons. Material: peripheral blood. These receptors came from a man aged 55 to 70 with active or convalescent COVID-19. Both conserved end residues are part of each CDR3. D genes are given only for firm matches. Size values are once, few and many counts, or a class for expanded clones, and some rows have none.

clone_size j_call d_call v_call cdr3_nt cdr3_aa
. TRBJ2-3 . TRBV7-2 TGTGCCAGCAGCTTGACACTTAGCACAGATACGCAGTATTTT CASSLTLSTDTQYF
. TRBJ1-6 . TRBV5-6 TGTGCCAGCAGCTTTTCCCAGGGCGGGGCACCCCTCCACTTT CASSFSQGGAPLHF
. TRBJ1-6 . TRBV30 TGTGCCTGGGTACAGAGAAGCTATAATTCACCCCTCCACTTT CAWVQRSYNSPLHF
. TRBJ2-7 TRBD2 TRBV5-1 TGCGCCAGCAGCTTGAGGTGGACTAGCGGGGTGTCCTACGAGCAGTACTTC CASSLRWTSGVSYEQYF
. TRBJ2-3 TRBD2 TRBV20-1 TGCAGTGCTAGTGGGGGTAGCGGGGGGTTGCCCACAGATACGCAGTATTTT CSASGGSGGLPTDTQYF
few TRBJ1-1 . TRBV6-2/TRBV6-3 TGTGCCAGCAGTCGGCGAAGGACAGTTAGGGGTGGTGAAGCTTTCTTT CASSRRRTVRGGEAFF
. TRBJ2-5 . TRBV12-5 TGTGCTAGTGGTCCCAATTCTGGGGCAGAGACCCAGTACTTC CASGPNSGAETQYF
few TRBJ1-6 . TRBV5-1 TGCGCCAGCAGCCCCCAACCGACAGGCGACAATTCACCCCTCCACTTT CASSPQPTGDNSPLHF
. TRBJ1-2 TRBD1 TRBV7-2 TGTGCCAGCAGCTTAGTCCAGGGGGATAGGGGAGGCTACACCTTC CASSLVQGDRGGYTF
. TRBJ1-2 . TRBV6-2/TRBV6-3 TGTGCCAGCAGTTACGGACAAGGAGCTAACTATGGCTACACCTTC CASSYGQGANYGYTF
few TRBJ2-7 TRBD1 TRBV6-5 TGTGCCAGCAGTTACTCGACGGGACAGACTACCGAGCAGTACTTC CASSYSTGQTTEQYF
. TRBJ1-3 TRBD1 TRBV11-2 TGTGCCAGCAGCTCTCGGACAGGGAGTGGAAACACCATATATTTT CASSSRTGSGNTIYF
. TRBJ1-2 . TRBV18 TGTGCCAGCACACCCGAGAGGCAGGGCTACACCTTC CASTPERQGYTF
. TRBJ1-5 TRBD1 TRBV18 TGTGCCAGCTCACCGGGACAGAATAGCAATCAGCCCCAGCATTTT CASSPGQNSNQPQHF
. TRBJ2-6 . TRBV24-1 TGTGCCACCAGTGAAGCGGGACAGGTTTTAACTGGGGCCAACGTCCTGACTTTC CATSEAGQVLTGANVLTF